Listed below are T cell receptor beta chains from one sample, sequenced in a study of T cell responses to AZD1222 COVID-19 vaccine. This table comes from immunoSEQ multiplex PCR, and its TCRdb copy is limited to in-frame clones, with some not included. Here the sample spans about 160,000 clones, roughly nine tenths being singletons. The sequencing used peripheral blood, collected on day 0 of AZD1222 vaccination. These receptors were taken from an adult in good health. Both conserved end residues are part of each CDR3. D genes are given only for firm matches. Clone sizes are given selectively: once, few, many, or a class where the clone is expanded.

clone size,CDR3 length,V gene,J gene,D gene,CDR3 protein,CDR3 DNA
-,11,TRBV25-1,TRBJ2-3,-,CASRLGDTQYF,TGTGCCAGCAGGTTAGGAGATACGCAGTATTTT
-,14,TRBV6-5,TRBJ2-7,-,CASSQTRELYEQYF,TGTGCCAGCAGTCAAACCAGGGAACTCTACGAGCAGTACTTC
few,13,TRBV12-3/TRBV12-4,TRBJ2-3,TRBD1,CASRDRVADTQYF,TGTGCCAGCAGAGACAGGGTAGCGGATACGCAGTATTTT
-,12,TRBV12-3/TRBV12-4,TRBJ2-7,-,CASSVIGTEQYF,TGTGCCAGCAGTGTAATCGGGACCGAGCAGTACTTC
-,19,TRBV6-2/TRBV6-3,TRBJ1-5,-,CASSYFNGRGQRGNQPQHF,TGTGCCAGCAGTTACTTCAATGGAAGAGGACAGAGAGGCAATCAGCCCCAGCATTTT
-,16,TRBV28,TRBJ1-5,TRBD1,CASSPGSRGHGQPQHF,TGTGCCAGCAGCCCGGGAAGCAGGGGGCACGGTCAGCCCCAGCATTTT
-,15,TRBV11-1,TRBJ2-4,-,CASSLAGQPGDIQYF,TGTGCCAGCAGCTTAGCGGGACAACCTGGAGACATTCAGTACTTC
-,13,TRBV10-3,TRBJ1-6,-,CAISATPNSPLHF,TGTGCCATCAGTGCGACGCCTAATTCACCCCTCCACTTT
-,13,TRBV19,TRBJ2-7,-,CASSIGQSYEQYF,TGTGCCAGTAGTATAGGCCAGTCCTACGAGCAGTACTTC
-,16,TRBV7-2,TRBJ1-1,-,CASSLARRQPDTEAFF,TGTGCCAGCAGCTTAGCGCGTCGGCAGCCGGACACTGAAGCTTTCTTT
-,15,TRBV20-1,TRBJ1-2,-,CSASFSGQGGYGYTF,TGCAGTGCTAGTTTTAGTGGCCAGGGTGGCTATGGCTACACCTTC
-,17,TRBV5-1,TRBJ1-1,-,CASSLNSFGGPGTEAFF,TGCGCCAGCAGCTTGAATTCTTTTGGGGGGCCGGGCACTGAAGCTTTCTTT
-,16,TRBV10-3,TRBJ2-7,TRBD2,CAIGGPETSGSYEQYF,TGTGCCATTGGGGGCCCAGAGACTAGCGGGAGCTACGAGCAGTACTTC
-,11,TRBV20-1,TRBJ1-1,-,CSARQNTEAFF,TGCAGTGCTAGGCAGAACACTGAAGCTTTCTTT
-,17,TRBV5-5,TRBJ2-7,TRBD1,CASSLITRDRGSYEQYF,TGTGCCAGCAGCTTGATCACGAGGGACAGGGGCTCCTACGAGCAGTACTTC
-,14,TRBV15,TRBJ2-3,TRBD2,CATSTGGGTDTQYF,TGTGCCACCAGCACCGGGGGGGGCACAGATACGCAGTATTTT
-,13,TRBV6-5,TRBJ2-1,TRBD1,CASSSTGGNEQFF,TGTGCCAGCAGTTCTACAGGGGGGAATGAGCAGTTCTTC
-,13,TRBV19,TRBJ2-3,-,CASSFRDTDTQYF,TGTGCCAGTAGTTTCAGAGACACAGATACGCAGTATTTT
few,15,TRBV7-2,TRBJ1-1,TRBD1,CASSLEDRVNTEAFF,TGTGCCAGCAGCTTGGAGGACAGGGTGAACACTGAAGCTTTCTTT
-,12,TRBV13,TRBJ2-4,-,CASSLFPGDQYF,TGTGCCAGCAGCCTATTTCCGGGGGATCAGTACTTC
-,14,TRBV28,TRBJ1-5,TRBD1,CASFSGGSNQPQHF,TGTGCCAGTTTCTCAGGGGGTAGTAATCAGCCCCAGCATTTT
-,13,TRBV12-3/TRBV12-4,TRBJ2-5,-,CASRIAGTHSPYF,TGTGCCAGCAGAATAGCCGGGACTCACTCCCCGTACTTC
-,13,TRBV19,TRBJ1-1,-,CASSQTLDSEAFF,TGTGCCAGTAGTCAGACGCTGGACAGTGAAGCTTTCTTT
once,13,TRBV27,TRBJ1-5,TRBD1,CASKAGGNQPQHF,TGTGCCAGCAAGGCAGGGGGTAATCAGCCCCAGCATTTT
-,14,TRBV6-5,TRBJ1-1,-,CASRDGITKTEAFF,TGTGCCAGCAGGGACGGAATAACTAAGACTGAAGCTTTCTTT
once,13,TRBV11-2,TRBJ2-1,-,CASRTGPYNEQFF,TGTGCCAGCAGAACAGGACCCTACAATGAGCAGTTCTTC
-,14,TRBV7-9,TRBJ2-2,-,CAIGGGSFTGELFF,TGTGCCATAGGTGGAGGGTCTTTCACCGGGGAGCTGTTTTTT
-,14,TRBV27,TRBJ1-4,-,CATRPGQTNEKLFF,TGTGCCACTCGTCCCGGACAAACTAATGAAAAACTGTTTTTT